This entry lists 8 T cell receptor beta chains sequenced from one sample in a study of human T cells and chemical hapten exposure. This sample's time point: patch test 1, 2 weeks after DPC sensitization. Indicated treatment: therapeutic diphenylcyclopropenone sensitization with weekly scalp DPC. TCRdb reprocessed the RACE reads with MiXCR, giving one entry per CDR3 protein. The sample has roughly 100,000 distinct CDR3 sequences, 8% to 13% seen once. The sequencing used whole blood, collected in connection with sensitization to the hapten diphenylcyclopropenone (DPC). These TCRs come from a woman in her 40s with alopecia areata. Some clones in this sample may be carry-over from other donors' samples.

This clonotype has more than one count but fewer than ten. This rearrangement joins TRBV24-1 to TRBJ2-1; 10 bases match TRBD1. CDR3 length equals 15 residues. V lost 2 bases to trimming and J lost 9 bases; unmatched junction nucleotides: 6. The germline CDR1 and CDR2 sequences are KGHDR and SFDVKD. This chain's CDR3 is CATSDWGTGAFEQFF. CDR3 sequence (DNA): TGTGCCACCAGTGATTGGGGGACAGGGGCCTTTGAGCAGTTCTTC.

Many counts were recorded for this clonotype. V gene TRBV27 combines with J gene TRBJ1-2, with unresolved D. The CDR3 length is 16 residues. The germline CDR1 and CDR2 sequences are MNHEY and SMNVEV (reference sequence). The V end lost 3 bases, the J end lost 2 bases, and 16 bases lay between the germline ends. CDR3 DNA: TGTGCCAGCAGTTTTTTCCCCCGGGGATCCAACTATGGCTACACCTTC. It encodes CASSFFPRGSNYGYTF.

The sample holds a few counts of this clonotype. The chain couples TRBV7-2 to TRBJ1-2; a weak D match, TRBD1 (6 bases). CDR3 length: 15 amino acids. The germline CDR1 and CDR2 sequences are SGHTA and FQGNSA. Trimming stripped 2 bases from V and 2 bases from J, with 12 bases between. CDR3 amino acids: CASSLFGQMNYGYTF. CDR3 nucleotides: TGTGCCAGCAGCTTATTTGGACAGATGAACTATGGCTACACCTTC. The full variable domain, in which reference TRBV7-2 and TRBJ1-2 provide the parts outside the CDR3, is GAGVSQSPSNKVTEKGKDVELRCDPISGHTALYWYRQSLGQGLEFLIYFQGNSAPDKSGLPSDRFSAERTGGSVSTLTIQRTQQEDSAVYLCASSLFGQMNYGYTFGSGTRLTVV.

This chain uses TRBV29-1 with TRBJ2-2; the D gene could be TRBD1 or TRBD2 (5 bases each). Deletions cut 1 base from V and 3 bases from J, with 15 bases between. CDR1 SQVTM and CDR2 ANQGSEA come from the germline V gene. The CDR3 has 16 amino acids. CDR3 protein: CSVEGGAGGYTGELFF. Written as DNA, the CDR3 is TGCAGCGTTGAAGGTGGGGCAGGAGGATACACCGGGGAGCTGTTTTTT.

This clonotype was counted only a few times. This chain connects TRBV28 to TRBJ2-7; 8 nucleotides match TRBD2. The CDR3 consists of 12 residues. Germline V gene lookup returns CDR1 MDHEN and CDR2 SYDVKM. Trimming took 10 bases from V and 6 from J; bases not matched to a gene: 8. The DNA of the CDR3 is TGTGCCATAATAGCGGGGTCTGGCGAGCAGTACTTC. Translated: CAIIAGSGEQYF.

This clonotype was counted a few times. The chain is built from TRBV12-3 or TRBV12-4 and TRBJ1-2; 8 bases align to TRBD1. The trim removed 7 bases at V and 2 bases at J, leaving 3 bases unmatched. The CDR3 totals 13 residues. The CDR3 region is CASNRGRNYGYTF. In nucleotides, the CDR3 is TGTGCCAGCAACAGGGGGAGAAACTATGGCTACACCTTC.

This clonotype was recorded many times. The rearrangement uses TRBV4-3 and TRBJ2-7; tentatively, D is TRBD2 (6 bases). Germline V gives CDR1 LGHNA, CDR2 YSLEER. The CDR3 is 16 residues long. The germline V and J ends were trimmed by 0 bases and 2 bases, with 14 bases remaining between them. In nucleotides, the CDR3 is TGCGCCAGCAGCCAAGAAGCACTAGCTGGGCCCTACGAGCAGTACTTC. Translating gives CASSQEALAGPYEQYF.

The CDR3 region is CASSSAGLAGDYNEQFF. The CDR3 coding sequence is TGTGCCAGCAGCTCGGCCGGTCTAGCGGGAGACTACAATGAGCAGTTCTTC. The V call is TRBV28, the J call TRBJ2-1; 10 bases agree with TRBD2. CDR1 and CDR2 (germline): MDHEN, SYDVKM. This CDR3 comprises 17 residues. Trimming cost V 6 bases and J 3 bases; bases outside gene matches: 11.